This TCR beta chain was found in a study of blood T cells in healthy people across ages. V gave up 1 base and J gave up 5 bases; unmatched junction bases: 8. Germline V gives CDR1 SQVTM, CDR2 ANQGSEA. The CDR3 totals 15 residues. Alongside a J-beta primer mix, a sample-barcoded 5' primer served in a second PCR lasting about 6 to 12 cycles. TCRdb used MiXCR to reprocess the 5' RACE reads, holding one entry per CDR3 protein. The data show approximately 600,000 distinct CDR3 sequences, with 45% to 65% seen just once and 35% to 40% held by the top ten. The sequenced sample consisted of blood. This clonotype was obtained from a man aged 55 to 70 in good health. The chain links TRBV29-1 to TRBJ2-5; 9 nucleotides line up with TRBD1. The CDR3 DNA reads as TGCAGCGTTGAAGGGGGGACAGGGTCCATGGAGACCCAGTACTTC. As protein: CSVEGGTGSMETQYF.